The 23 T cell receptor beta chains listed next were all sequenced from one sample in a study of prognosis after radiotherapy for stage I lung cancer. Starting from genomic DNA, TCR beta CDR3 was amplified through two-round multiplex PCR. Gene-specific primers for each TRBV and TRBJ gene drove first-round PCR. A single record per CDR3 protein comes from TCRdb applying MiXCR to the multiplex PCR reads. The table lists about 22,000 distinct CDR3 sequences, roughly 40% of them singletons, with approximately 50% in the top ten. Specimen: PBMCs, collected before or after stereotactic body radiation therapy (not recorded which). The source of these receptors is a donor aged 50 or older with non-small cell lung cancer.

In its sample, this clonotype was seen many times. The CDR3 protein is CASRSGRGQGAFF. CDR3 coding DNA: TGTGCCAGCAGATCCGGGAGGGGCCAAGGCGCTTTCTTT. This rearrangement joins TRBV11-2 to TRBJ1-1, with TRBD1 as a possible D gene (5 bases). CDR1 SGHAT and CDR2 FQNNGV come from the germline V gene. V was shortened by 6 bases and J by 11 bases, with 19 bases between the two germline ends. The CDR3 spans 13 residues.

Worth noting for this clonotype: Only one base separates this from a far larger clonotype, so it likely reflects a read error. The chain joins TRBV6-2 or TRBV6-3 to TRBJ2-5, with 7 bases that match TRBD2. J lost 4 bases, V lost 6 bases, and 14 bases had no gene match. Germline lookup yields CDR1 MNHEY and CDR2 SVGEGT. The CDR3 extends over 16 amino acids. The CDR3 protein is CASSLASGGRRETQYF. The CDR3 DNA reads as TGTGCCAGCAGCCTGGCTAGCGGAGGACGGAGAGAGACCCAGTACTTC.

This clonotype was observed many times. The V gene is TRBV27, the J gene TRBJ2-6, with 7 nucleotides matching TRBD2. The V and J ends lost 3 bases and 0 bases, in that order; junction bases with no gene match: 5. This CDR3 is 17 amino acids long. CDR1 is MNHEY, CDR2 SMNVEV, per germline (reference sequence). CDR3 region: CASSFGEGYSGANVLTF. The CDR3 coding sequence is TGTGCCAGCAGTTTTGGGGAGGGATACTCTGGGGCCAACGTCCTGACTTTC.

J is TRBJ1-3 and V is TRBV5-1; a weak D match, TRBD1 (5 bases). The CDR3 runs 13 residues. The germline CDR1 and CDR2 sequences are SGHRS and YFSETQ. Trimming removed 4 bases from V and 14 bases from J, with 19 bases in between. CDR3 sequence (DNA): TGCGCCAGCAGCCCCGGTGGAGGACAACCGGTATATTTT. Translation gives CASSPGGGQPVYF.

As for this clonotype: This could be a read error, since a much larger clone is one nucleotide away. This chain connects TRBV5-1 to TRBJ1-4; 8 bases fit TRBD1. CDR3 size: 14 residues. The V and J ends lost 5 bases and 5 bases, in that order; junction bases with no gene match: 5. CDR1 SGHRS and CDR2 YFSETQ come from the germline V gene. CDR3 protein: CASRPRGLNEKLFF. For the CDR3, the DNA is TGCGCCAGCAGGCCCAGGGGGCTGAATGAAAAACTGTTTTTT.

V gene TRBV19 combines with J gene TRBJ1-5; 9 bases are a match to TRBD1. The CDR3 sequence is 16 residues long. The V gene end was trimmed by 6 bases and the J gene end by 2 bases; junction bases not matched to a gene: 8. Germline lookup yields CDR1 LNHDA and CDR2 SQIVND (reference sequence). CDR3 sequence reads: CASSRGQGLGNQPQHF. The CDR3 nucleotides read TGTGCCAGTAGCCGAGGACAGGGGTTGGGCAATCAGCCCCAGCATTTT.

On this clonotype itself: A far larger clone differs by one base, so this is likely a read error. The chain recombines TRBV6-9 with TRBJ1-1, with 7 bases that match TRBD1. Germline V gene data show CDR1 as MNHGY and CDR2 as SVAAGI. The length of the CDR3 is 15 residues. The DNA of the CDR3 is TGTGCCAGCAGCTATTCCCAGGGGGAGCGCACTGAAGCTTTCTTT. As protein: CASSYSQGERTEAFF.

The chain uses TRBV6-1 and TRBJ1-1; the match to TRBD1 covers 7 bases. CDR3 length equals 12 residues. Germline CDR1 reads MNHNS; CDR2 reads SASEGT. The CDR3 DNA sequence: TGTGTCACCCTCAGGGGGTACACTGAAGCTTTCTTT. It translates to CVTLRGYTEAFF.

Of note for this clonotype: A single base separates this from a much larger clone, so it may be a read error. V usage is TRBV6-1 and J usage is TRBJ2-4; 8 bases line up with TRBD1. CDR1 is MNHNS, CDR2 SASEGT, per germline. The CDR3 runs 14 residues. CDR3 nucleotide sequence: TGTGCCAGCAGCCCCGGACAGGGCCAAAACATTCCGTACTTC. It specifies CASSPGQGQNIPYF.

About this clonotype itself: Given a far larger clone just one base away, this is likely a sequencing read error. The chain joins TRBV2 to TRBJ2-1; D not certain. This CDR3 comprises 15 residues. Germline CDR1 and CDR2: SNHLY and FYNNEI. V was trimmed by 6 bases and J by 7 bases, leaving 19 bases between them. CDR3: CASSPRPEVINEQFF. The CDR3 region has the DNA TGTGCCAGCAGCCCCAGACCCGAGGTCATAAATGAGCAGTTCTTC.

The chain links TRBV6-1 to TRBJ2-1; 8 bases agree with TRBD2. Losses at the gene ends were 5 bases for V and 5 bases for J; bases not matched to a gene: 5. This CDR3 has 14 amino acids. Germline V gene sequence: CDR1 MNHNS, CDR2 SASEGT. CDR3 in amino acids: CASSKSGGNNEQFF. The DNA of the CDR3 is TGTGCCAGCAGTAAAAGCGGGGGAAACAATGAGCAGTTCTTC.

This clonotype was recorded at least ten times. This chain connects TRBV5-1 to TRBJ2-5; a weak D match, TRBD1 (5 bases). This CDR3 has 13 amino acids. The germline V gene encodes CDR1 SGHRS and CDR2 YFSETQ. V was shortened by 2 bases and J by 0 bases, with 5 bases between the two germline ends. The CDR3 sequence: CASSLQDQETQYF. CDR3 bases: TGCGCCAGCAGCTTACAGGACCAAGAGACCCAGTACTTC.

The chain couples TRBV6-2 or TRBV6-3 to TRBJ1-2, with 8 bases lining up with TRBD1. In germline, CDR1 is MNHEY, CDR2 SVGEGT. V lost 5 bases to trimming and J lost 8 bases; unmatched junction nucleotides: 13. This CDR3 is built from 15 residues. The chain's CDR3 is CASSEAEDRARGYTF. In nucleotides, the CDR3 is TGTGCCAGCAGTGAAGCAGAGGACAGGGCGAGAGGCTACACCTTC.

This clonotype was recorded at least ten times. This chain connects TRBV28 to TRBJ1-1; D unresolved. The CDR3 contains 17 residues. Germline V gene sequence: CDR1 MDHEN, CDR2 SYDVKM. V gave up 7 bases and J gave up 4 bases, with 25 bases separating them. The CDR3 sequence: CASTTWGPKALSTEAFF. DNA of the CDR3: TGTGCCAGCACGACTTGGGGTCCCAAAGCTCTGAGCACTGAAGCTTTCTTT.

This clonotype was seen ten or more times. This chain links TRBV24-1 with TRBJ1-1; D may be TRBD1 (5 bases). Trimming took 4 bases from V and 3 from J, leaving 20 bases between them. Looked up from germline, CDR1 is KGHDR and CDR2 is SFDVKD. The CDR3 totals 17 residues. This chain's CDR3 is CATSDPGWDEGYTEAFF. The CDR3 DNA sequence: TGTGCCACCAGTGACCCCGGGTGGGACGAGGGGTACACTGAAGCTTTCTTT.

This clonotype occurred many times. This chain links TRBV20-1 with TRBJ1-1; TRBD1 is a possible D gene (5 bases). This CDR3 spans 14 amino acids. V was cut by 2 bases and J by 0 bases, with 10 bases left in between. CDR1 is DFQATT, CDR2 SNEGSKA, per germline (reference sequence). This CDR3 is CSARPGGMNTEAFF. CDR3 DNA sequence: TGCAGTGCTAGACCGGGGGGGATGAACACTGAAGCTTTCTTT.

The gene calls are TRBV7-2 and TRBJ1-1; D unclear. Germline lookup yields CDR1 SGHTA and CDR2 FQGNSA. Trimming left V 5 bases short and J 1 base short, with 14 bases between. This CDR3 is 15 amino acids long. The CDR3 is CASSGDKGGNTEAFF. DNA of the CDR3: TGTGCCAGCAGCGGAGATAAGGGCGGGAACACTGAAGCTTTCTTT.

In this sample, this clonotype turned up a few times. The rearrangement joins TRBV6-1 to TRBJ1-5; D is ambiguous. Trimming left V 0 bases short and J 10 bases short, with 7 bases between. Germline CDR1 and CDR2: MNHNS and SASEGT. The CDR3 covers 12 residues. CDR3 DNA: TGTGCCAGCAGTGAAGCGGCGACCCCCCAGCATTTT. Translated: CASSEAATPQHF.

Concerning this clonotype itself: The final CDR3 position lacks the conserved phenylalanine or tryptophan, pointing to a likely read error. The V gene is TRBV19, the J gene TRBJ2-2; 9 bases match TRBD2. There are 15 residues in the CDR3. Germline V gene lookup returns CDR1 LNHDA and CDR2 SQIVND (reference sequence). CDR3 in DNA: TGTGTCAGTAGGCCTGGGACTAGCTTAGCCGGGGAGCTGTTTTCT. This gives the protein CVSRPGTSLAGELFS.

A few counts support this clonotype. The genes are TRBV6-1 and TRBJ2-7; a possible D gene is TRBD1 (5 bases). The V end lost 2 bases, the J end lost 2 bases, and 10 bases lay between the germline ends. The germline V gene has CDR1 MNHNS and CDR2 SASEGT. The length of the CDR3 is 14 residues. In DNA form, the CDR3 reads TGTGCCAGCAGTGAATGGGCAGGGACCTACGAGCAGTACTTC. Residues: CASSEWAGTYEQYF.

Regarding this clonotype: It is likely a read error: a sequence one base away is far more abundant. CDR3 sequence: CASSRGGTTDNDQFF. In nucleotides, the CDR3 is TGTGCCAGCAGTAGGGGAGGGACTACCGACAATGATCAGTTCTTC. This rearrangement joins TRBV9 to TRBJ2-5, with TRBD2 matching 7 bases. The tail of the sequence fits TRBJ2-1 better, so the J call may be wrong. Looked up from germline, CDR1 is SGDLS and CDR2 is YYNGEE. The CDR3 is 15 residues long.

This clonotype appeared a few times. A read error may explain this, as a much larger clone is one base away. V gene TRBV30 combines with J gene TRBJ1-1; D is unresolved. This CDR3 region has 13 residues. Per germline, CDR1 GTSNPN and CDR2 SVGIG (reference sequence). CDR3 bases: TGTGCCAGGAGTGTAGGCGCGAACACTGAAGCTTTCTTT. This translates into CARSVGANTEAFF.

This clonotype was observed at least ten times. The chain uses TRBV5-1 and TRBJ1-2; D unclear. Germline CDR1 is SGHRS and CDR2 is YFSETQ. With 4 bases removed from V and 4 bases from J, the gap between germline ends came to 11 bases. The CDR3 has 13 residues. CDR3 in amino acids: CASSPDGPYGYTF. The CDR3 DNA sequence: TGCGCCAGCAGCCCTGACGGCCCCTATGGCTACACCTTC. The variable domain in full, completed from reference TRBV5-1 and TRBJ1-2, reads KAGVTQTPRYLIKTRGQQVTLSCSPISGHRSVSWYQQTPGQGLQFLFEYFSETQRNKGNFPGRFSGRQFSNSRSEMNVSTLELGDSALYLCASSPDGPYGYTFGSGTRLTVV.